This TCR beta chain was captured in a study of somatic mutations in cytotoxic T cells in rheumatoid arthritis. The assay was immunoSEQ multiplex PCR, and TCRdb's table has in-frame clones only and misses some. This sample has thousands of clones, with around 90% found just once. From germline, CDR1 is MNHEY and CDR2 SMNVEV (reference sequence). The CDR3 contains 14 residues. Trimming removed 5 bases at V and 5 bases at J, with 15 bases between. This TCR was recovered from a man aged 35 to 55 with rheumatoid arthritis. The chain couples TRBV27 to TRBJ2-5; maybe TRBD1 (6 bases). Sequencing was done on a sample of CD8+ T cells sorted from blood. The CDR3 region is CASSLGQLGETQYF. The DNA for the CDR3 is TGTGCCAGCAGTCTCGGACAGCTGGGGGAGACCCAGTACTTC.